The 26 T cell receptor beta chains reported below all come from one sample, sequenced in a study of T cell responses to AZD1222 COVID-19 vaccine. TCRdb's table, derived via immunoSEQ multiplex PCR, lists solely in-frame clones and lacks some. In the table there are approximately 190,000 clones, roughly 92% of which are singletons. The sequencing here drew on peripheral blood, taken 28 days after the second dose of the MenACWY control vaccine. The origin of the receptors is an adult who received the MenACWY meningococcal vaccine as a control.

The gene calls are TRBV19 and TRBJ1-4; the D gene is possibly TRBD1 (6 bases). This CDR3 is built from 13 residues. Trimming shortened V by 11 bases and J by 7 bases, and 17 bases separated the two germline ends. The V gene's germline CDR1 is LNHDA and CDR2 SQIVND (reference sequence). The CDR3: CAVQGKLGEKLFF. CDR3 nucleotides: TGTGCCGTCCAGGGGAAGTTAGGTGAAAAACTGTTTTTT.

The V gene is TRBV28, the J gene TRBJ1-2; D unresolved. Germline CDR1 and CDR2: MDHEN and SYDVKM. The V end lost 4 bases, the J end lost 6 bases, and 9 bases lay between the germline ends. The CDR3 is 12 residues long. This CDR3 reads CASSSPLDGYTF. CDR3 DNA sequence: TGTGCCAGCAGTTCGCCTCTGGATGGCTACACCTTC.

The V gene is TRBV6-5, the J gene TRBJ1-2; D remains ambiguous. V was clipped by 10 bases and J by 5 bases, with 14 bases between them. This CDR3 is built from 12 residues. Germline CDR1 MNHEY, CDR2 SVGAGI. The CDR3 coding sequence is TGTGCCACCGTTAGCCTAGGGTATGGCTACACCTTC. The encoded protein is CATVSLGYGYTF.

V usage is TRBV3-1 (or the pseudogene TRBV3-2) and J usage is TRBJ2-3; D is perhaps TRBD2 (6 bases). V was clipped by 2 bases and J by 4 bases, with 19 bases between them. The CDR3 contains 17 residues. In germline, CDR1 is LGHDT, CDR2 YNNKEL (reference sequence). The CDR3 coding sequence is TGTGCCAGCAGCCAACCCCTCTCGTTGGGAGGCGCAGATACGCAGTATTTT. It encodes CASSQPLSLGGADTQYF.

The J gene is TRBJ1-5, the V gene TRBV12-5, with a weak D call TRBD1 (6 bases). This CDR3 has 16 residues. Trimming stripped 5 bases from V and 4 bases from J, with 18 bases between. CDR1 LGHNT and CDR2 FRNRAP come from the germline V gene. In DNA, the CDR3 is TGTGCTAGTGGTCCACAGGGAAGGGGCTTTAATCAGCCCCAGCATTTT. Amino acids: CASGPQGRGFNQPQHF.

The chain couples TRBV7-6 to TRBJ1-1, with D unclear. The CDR3 has 15 residues. The germline gives CDR1 SGHVS, CDR2 FNYEAQ. V shed 1 base and J shed 5 bases, with 14 bases lying between them. The CDR3: CASSLGGFGQTEAFF. The CDR3 DNA sequence: TGTGCCAGCAGCTTAGGGGGTTTTGGGCAAACTGAAGCTTTCTTT.

This clone occurred once. The chain carries TRBV9 and TRBJ2-5, with 11 bases identical to TRBD2. The germline V gene encodes CDR1 SGDLS and CDR2 YYNGEE. V shed 3 bases and J 7 bases; nucleotides not matched to a gene: 5. This CDR3 region has 14 residues. For the CDR3, the DNA is TGTGCCAGCAGCGCAATAGCGGGAGGGGCGACCCAGTACTTC. It yields the protein CASSAIAGGATQYF.

The chain is built from TRBV6-5 and TRBJ1-1; no firm D call. Germline-derived CDR1 and CDR2 are MNHEY and SVGAGI. V lost 5 bases and J lost 4, with 14 bases in between. The CDR3 length is 14 residues. CDR3 region: CASSPEAGRTEAFF. The CDR3 nucleotides are TGTGCCAGCAGTCCAGAGGCTGGGCGCACTGAAGCTTTCTTT.

The chain couples TRBV10-3 to TRBJ1-6; possible D gene TRBD1, 6 bases. The V end lost 10 bases, the J end lost 4 bases, and 14 bases lay between the germline ends. There are 14 residues in the CDR3. Germline values: CDR1 ENHRY, CDR2 SYGVKD. CDR3 loop: CATTQGDYNSPLHF. CDR3 sequence (DNA): TGTGCCACCACACAGGGCGATTATAATTCACCCCTCCACTTT.

V and J are TRBV25-1 and TRBJ1-6; 7 bases map to TRBD1. The junction had 7 bases not matched to a gene; V was cut back by 3 bases and J by 5 bases. Germline V gene lookup returns CDR1 MGHDK and CDR2 SYGVNS. There are 16 residues in the CDR3. The CDR3 sequence: CASSDLRQGNNSPLHF. The DNA of the CDR3 is TGTGCCAGCAGTGACCTTAGACAGGGAAATAATTCACCCCTCCACTTT.

The chain has TRBV18 and TRBJ2-7; TRBD2 matches at 10 bases. Germline V gives CDR1 KGHSH, CDR2 LQKENI. V dropped 6 bases and J dropped 3; count of bases not matched to a gene: 11. The CDR3 runs to 16 residues. CDR3: CASSLPFPSGSYEQYF. CDR3 bases: TGTGCCAGCTCGCTTCCCTTTCCTAGCGGGAGCTACGAGCAGTACTTC.

V gene TRBV27 combines with J gene TRBJ1-1; D is uncertain. Germline V lookup: CDR1 MNHEY, CDR2 SMNVEV (reference sequence). The V gene lost 3 bases and the J gene lost 7 bases, with 18 bases spanning the gap. The CDR3 has 15 residues. For the CDR3, the DNA is TGTGCCAGCAGTTTTACGGGGTCTCGGTTTGGTGAAGCTTTCTTT. It specifies CASSFTGSRFGEAFF.

V is TRBV7-9 and J is TRBJ1-4, with TRBD1 matching over 9 bases. V lost 5 bases, J lost 4 bases, and 5 bases stayed unmatched. The germline V gene has CDR1 SEHNR and CDR2 FQNEAQ (reference sequence). The CDR3 loop spans 15 amino acids. The CDR3 protein is CASSPGQGNNEKLFF. The CDR3 DNA is TGTGCCAGCAGCCCTGGACAGGGGAATAATGAAAAACTGTTTTTT.

The chain carries TRBV7-6 and TRBJ1-4; TRBD1 is a possible D gene (6 bases). V gave up 6 bases and J gave up 8 bases, with 16 bases separating them. This CDR3 contains 14 residues. Germline V gene sequence: CDR1 SGHVS, CDR2 FNYEAQ. The CDR3 nucleotides are TGTGCCAGCAGATCCCCCGCGCAGGGGGAAAAACTGTTTTTT. This translates into CASRSPAQGEKLFF.

This chain connects TRBV12-3 or TRBV12-4 to TRBJ1-5; unclear D gene. V lost 0 bases to trimming and J lost 5 bases, with 5 bases between them. The CDR3 is made up of 13 amino acids. The CDR3 DNA sequence: TGTGCCAGCAGTTTAGCCTTAGATCAGCCCCAGCATTTT. Its translation: CASSLALDQPQHF.

V gene TRBV25-1 combines with J gene TRBJ2-7, with 8 bases lining up with TRBD1. Unmatched junction bases numbered 6, after V lost 6 bases and J lost 2 bases. Germline lookup yields CDR1 MGHDK and CDR2 SYGVNS. This CDR3 region has 14 residues. The CDR3 region is CASSQTGVTYEQYF. Here the CDR3 DNA reads TGTGCCAGCAGCCAGACAGGGGTTACCTACGAGCAGTACTTC.

This chain joins TRBV13 and TRBJ1-3; maybe TRBD1 (6 bases). Between the trimmed V and J ends, which lost 5 bases and 0 bases, there was a span of 11 bases. The CDR3 runs 15 residues. Germline V gives CDR1 PRHDT, CDR2 FYEKMQ (reference sequence). CDR3 sequence: CASSLNRVSGNTIYF. DNA for the CDR3: TGTGCCAGCAGCCTGAACAGGGTCTCTGGAAACACCATATATTTT.

V usage is TRBV27 and J usage is TRBJ2-2; no definite D call. V lost 7 bases to trimming and J lost 4 bases, with 10 bases between them. Germline V gene sequence: CDR1 MNHEY, CDR2 SMNVEV (reference sequence). CDR3 length: 13 residues. The chain's CDR3 is CASTNKGTGELFF. The CDR3 DNA is TGTGCCAGCACTAACAAGGGCACCGGGGAGCTGTTTTTT.

Written as DNA, the CDR3 is TGTGCCAGCAGTTCCCGAGGAGGCGGTTCCCAACCCTACGAGCAGTACTTC. It yields the protein CASSSRGGGSQPYEQYF. The chain recombines TRBV28 with TRBJ2-7; D is possibly TRBD2 (5 bases). This CDR3 region has 17 residues. Germline assignment: CDR1 MDHEN and CDR2 SYDVKM. Trimming pared 4 bases from V and 2 bases from J, leaving 21 bases between.

This sequence joins TRBV7-2 and TRBJ1-1, with D perhaps matching TRBD1 (5 bases). CDR3 length: 14 residues. Per the germline V gene, CDR1 is SGHTA and CDR2 is FQGNSA. V lost 6 bases and J 4 bases, leaving 15 bases between the germline ends. CDR3 nucleotide sequence: TGTGCCAGCAGACAAACCCAGGGTTCCACTGAAGCTTTCTTT. Protein product: CASRQTQGSTEAFF.

The chain uses TRBV19 and TRBJ1-1, with a tentative D call TRBD1 (6 bases). V lost 6 bases to trimming and J lost 0 bases, with 11 bases between them. Germline V gene lookup returns CDR1 LNHDA and CDR2 SQIVND (reference sequence). The CDR3 has 14 amino acids. The CDR3 loop reads CASRDSAMNTEAFF. CDR3 sequence (DNA): TGTGCCAGTAGGGACAGCGCCATGAACACTGAAGCTTTCTTT.

This clone is a singleton in its sample. The CDR3 DNA is TGCGCCAGCAGCCTGACAGGTGGAGCATACGAGCAGTACTTC. It specifies CASSLTGGAYEQYF. J is TRBJ2-7 and V is TRBV5-1; D possibly corresponds to TRBD1 (6 bases). The V end was cut by 4 bases, the J end by 4 bases, with 15 bases between. The CDR3 has 14 residues. Germline-derived CDR1 and CDR2 are SGHRS and YFSETQ. Based on the CDR3 plus reference TRBV5-1 and TRBJ2-7, the full variable domain is KAGVTQTPRYLIKTRGQQVTLSCSPISGHRSVSWYQQTPGQGLQFLFEYFSETQRNKGNFPGRFSGRQFSNSRSEMNVSTLELGDSALYLCASSLTGGAYEQYFGPGTRLTVT.

The V gene is TRBV19, the J gene TRBJ2-5, with a tentative D call TRBD1 (5 bases). V lost 6 bases, J lost 2 bases, and 10 bases lay in between. The length of the CDR3 is 13 residues. Germline-derived CDR1 and CDR2 are LNHDA and SQIVND (reference sequence). The CDR3 nucleotides read TGTGCCAGTAGGGCAAGGGGACAAGAGACCCAGTACTTC. Its translation is CASRARGQETQYF.

J is TRBJ1-1 and V is TRBV5-1; 7 nucleotides align to TRBD1. Germline assignment: CDR1 SGHRS and CDR2 YFSETQ. The CDR3 totals 16 residues. The ends lost 3 bases at V and 2 bases at J; junction bases unmatched: 10. The CDR3 is CASSSGPGTVNTEAFF. The CDR3 DNA reads as TGCGCCAGCAGCTCCGGTCCCGGGACAGTAAACACTGAAGCTTTCTTT.

The chain combines TRBV3-1 (or the pseudogene TRBV3-2) with TRBJ1-5; D gene uncertain. The CDR3 runs 17 residues. Germline V lookup: CDR1 LGHDT, CDR2 YNNKEL (reference sequence). V was pared by 1 base and J by 0 bases, with 13 bases between. The CDR3 DNA reads as TGTGCCAGCAGCCAAGGGGGTTCCATCCCTAGCAATCAGCCCCAGCATTTT. Protein product: CASSQGGSIPSNQPQHF.

There are a few counts of this clone. V and J are TRBV24-1 and TRBJ1-5; the D is unclear. The V end lost 0 bases, the J end lost 2 bases, and 10 bases lay between the germline ends. The CDR3 totals 16 residues. The germline V gene has CDR1 KGHDR and CDR2 SFDVKD. The CDR3 DNA reads as TGTGCCACCAGTGATTTGCGGCTCGGGGGCAATCAGCCCCAGCATTTT. It is translated as CATSDLRLGGNQPQHF.